A selection of T cell receptor beta chains follows, all from one sample in a study of blood T cells in healthy people across ages. TCRdb used MiXCR to reprocess the 5' RACE reads, holding one entry per CDR3 protein. The sample consists of 920,000 or so distinct CDR3 sequences, 40% to 50% of them appearing once. Material: blood. These receptors were obtained from a woman in her sixties in good health. The CDR3 runs from the conserved cysteine through the conserved F or W. A D gene is named only where the DNA matches it firmly. Rows may omit the clone size; those that give it use once, few, many or a size class.

cdr3_nt,cdr3_aa,j_call,d_call,v_call,clone_size
TGTGCCAGCAGTGATTGGGGACTAGGTCGCAATGAGCAGTACTTC,CASSDWGLGRNEQYF,TRBJ2-5,TRBD2,TRBV25-1,once
TGTGCCAGCAGCTCCACAGAGGGCGGAAGGAACACTGAAGCTTTCTTT,CASSSTEGGRNTEAFF,TRBJ1-1,.,TRBV7-2,.
TGTGCCAGCAAATCGGACTACAGGGTTTTCGAGCAGTACTTC,CASKSDYRVFEQYF,TRBJ2-7,.,TRBV6-5,few
TGTGCCAGCAGTTTCTGGGACAGCCTAGCTGAGAATGAGCAGTTCTTC,CASSFWDSLAENEQFF,TRBJ2-1,TRBD1,TRBV27,few
TGCAGTGCAACCCTAGGGACTAGCCTGTACGAGCAGTACTTC,CSATLGTSLYEQYF,TRBJ2-7,TRBD2,TRBV20-1,few
TGCAGCGCCACCGCGGGGACTTCTTTGGAGCAGTACTTC,CSATAGTSLEQYF,TRBJ2-5,.,TRBV29-1,few
TGTGCCAGCAGCTTAGCGCTCAGACATAAAGACTACGAGCAGTACTTC,CASSLALRHKDYEQYF,TRBJ2-7,.,TRBV7-9,.
TGCGCCAGCAGCTTACCAGTAGCGGGAGGGGGCAAAAGGGGCGAGCAGTACTTC,CASSLPVAGGGKRGEQYF,TRBJ2-7,TRBD2,TRBV5-1,.
TGCAGTGTCGAAGAGGGGTTCACAGATACGCAGTATTTT,CSVEEGFTDTQYF,TRBJ2-3,.,TRBV20-1,.
TGTGCCAGCGGATCCCCGGGACCCAATGGCGCAGATACGCAGTATTTT,CASGSPGPNGADTQYF,TRBJ2-3,.,TRBV6-4,.
TGTGCCAGCAGTCCATTAGAGGGACAGGGAGGAAAACTGTTTTTT,CASSPLEGQGGKLFF,TRBJ1-4,TRBD1,TRBV12-3/TRBV12-4,.
TGTGCCAGCAGGCCGACAGGCACAACCTACGAGCAGTACTTC,CASRPTGTTYEQYF,TRBJ2-7,.,TRBV11-2,few
TGCGCCAGCAGCTGGACAGGGACCAGGGAGCTGTTTTTT,CASSWTGTRELFF,TRBJ2-2,TRBD1,TRBV5-1,.
TGCAGTGCTAGAGCTGTTCAGGGAGGCAATCAGCCCCAGCATTTT,CSARAVQGGNQPQHF,TRBJ1-5,.,TRBV20-1,once
TGTGCCATCAGTGAGATTTACAATGAGCAGTTCTTC,CAISEIYNEQFF,TRBJ2-1,.,TRBV10-3,.
TGTGCCAGCAGCCAAGGGATGACCCCGGGGACCCAGTACTTC,CASSQGMTPGTQYF,TRBJ2-5,.,TRBV14,many
TGTGCCAGCAGTTACTCGGACGCGGGCCTGATGTCGGGGGTTTACAATGAGCAGTTCTTC,CASSYSDAGLMSGVYNEQFF,TRBJ2-1,.,TRBV6-2/TRBV6-3,.
TGCAGCGCACAGGACAGGTTCCAGCAGTTCTTC,CSAQDRFQQFF,TRBJ2-1,TRBD1,TRBV29-1,.
TGTGCCAGCAGCCGAGCCTCTGAGGCCAACGTCCTGACTTTC,CASSRASEANVLTF,TRBJ2-6,.,TRBV14,.
TGCAGTGCTAGAGATCACGTCTTAAATCAGCCCCAGCATTTT,CSARDHVLNQPQHF,TRBJ1-5,.,TRBV20-1,many
TGTGCCAGCAGCGCCACTGGGGCACTTGGCGAGCAGTACTTC,CASSATGALGEQYF,TRBJ2-7,.,TRBV7-7,.
TGTGCCAGCAGCGCCAACCCGGGACTCCTCACAGATACGCAGTATTTT,CASSANPGLLTDTQYF,TRBJ2-3,.,TRBV9,.
TGTGCCAGTAGTATAGCTCAGTACACAGATACGCAGTATTTT,CASSIAQYTDTQYF,TRBJ2-3,.,TRBV19,.
TGCAGTGCTATTAGCGGGAGGGCCTATGAGCAGTTCTTC,CSAISGRAYEQFF,TRBJ2-1,TRBD2,TRBV20-1,.
TGCGCCAGCAGCTCCGGGCTTACTACCGTTGGGGAGACCCAGTACTTC,CASSSGLTTVGETQYF,TRBJ2-5,.,TRBV5-1,few
TGTGCCAGCAGTTCTCCACCGGAGCAGTACTTC,CASSSPPEQYF,TRBJ2-4,.,TRBV6-2/TRBV6-3,few
TGCAGTGCTAGGCCCCGTGGAAACCAAGAGACCCAGTACTTC,CSARPRGNQETQYF,TRBJ2-5,.,TRBV20-1,.
TGCGCCAGCAGCTCCGGGACGATCTCTAGCACAGATACGCAGTATTTT,CASSSGTISSTDTQYF,TRBJ2-3,.,TRBV5-1,.
TGCAGCGGCTACATCAGCGGAGACGAGCAGTACTTC,CSGYISGDEQYF,TRBJ2-7,.,TRBV29-1,few
TGTGCCAGCAGCCAAGATGCGGTAGCGGGAGCCCCTGGGACCCAGTACTTC,CASSQDAVAGAPGTQYF,TRBJ2-5,TRBD2,TRBV3-1,.
TGTGCCTGGAGTTTGGGCAGGGCCAAAAACATTCAGTACTTC,CAWSLGRAKNIQYF,TRBJ2-4,.,TRBV30,.
TGTGCCAGCAGCTTAGCGTTCGGAATGAGGGACTACGAGCAGTACTTC,CASSLAFGMRDYEQYF,TRBJ2-7,.,TRBV7-9,few
TGCAGTGCTAACAGAGCGGGAGTCGGCACCGGGGAGCTGTTTTTT,CSANRAGVGTGELFF,TRBJ2-2,TRBD2,TRBV20-1,.
TGTGCCAGCAGTTTATCGGGGACAGCCCTCTCTGGGGCCAACGTCCTGACTTTC,CASSLSGTALSGANVLTF,TRBJ2-6,TRBD1,TRBV27,.
TGTGCCAGCAGTCCACAGCGACTCTACAATGAGCAGTTCTTC,CASSPQRLYNEQFF,TRBJ2-1,.,TRBV12-3/TRBV12-4,many
TGTGCCAGCAGCTTATACAGGGGTGGTGAAAAACTGTTTTTT,CASSLYRGGEKLFF,TRBJ1-4,TRBD1,TRBV11-2,.
TGTGCCAGCAATCACGAGCAGGGGGCACGGGAGACCCAGTACTTC,CASNHEQGARETQYF,TRBJ2-5,TRBD1,TRBV12-3/TRBV12-4,.
TGTGCCAGCAGCTTACTTAGACTAGCGGGTTACAATGAGCAGTTCTTC,CASSLLRLAGYNEQFF,TRBJ2-1,TRBD2,TRBV7-9,.
TGCAGGGCTAGAGATCGGTCTAGCGTCAGGGATACGCAGTATTTT,CRARDRSSVRDTQYF,TRBJ2-3,.,TRBV20-1,.
TGTGCCAGCAGTTTTTTCCCCCCTAGCGGGAGGCCTCAGGGAACAGATACGCAGTATTTT,CASSFFPPSGRPQGTDTQYF,TRBJ2-3,TRBD2,TRBV6-5,few
TGTGCCAGCAGTGAGTGGAAGCTCAATGAGCAGTTCTTC,CASSEWKLNEQFF,TRBJ2-1,.,TRBV25-1,.
TGTGCCAGCAGTTTAACAGCCACCAGCTCCTACAATGAGCAGTACTTC,CASSLTATSSYNEQYF,TRBJ2-7,.,TRBV12-3/TRBV12-4,.
TGCAGTGCCATCACTACTAGGAAGATACCCTACGAGCAGTACTTC,CSAITTRKIPYEQYF,TRBJ2-7,.,TRBV20-1,.
TGTGCCAGCAGTCCCAGCGGGAGAGGAGGGTTCTTC,CASSPSGRGGFF,TRBJ2-1,TRBD2,TRBV6-5,few
TGCGCCAGCAGTTCTAGGACAGGGAGGGGCAGCGAGCAGTTCTTC,CASSSRTGRGSEQFF,TRBJ2-1,.,TRBV5-1,once
TGCAGTGCTCCGGGACCCCCGAGCTCCTACAATGAGCAGTTCTTC,CSAPGPPSSYNEQFF,TRBJ2-1,.,TRBV20-1,few
TGTGCCAGCAGCTTAGTCGGCAGCCAGACCTACGAGCAGTACTTC,CASSLVGSQTYEQYF,TRBJ2-7,.,TRBV7-2,.
TGTGCCAGCTCACCTTCGGACCCCTACGAGCAGTACTTC,CASSPSDPYEQYF,TRBJ2-7,.,TRBV18,.
TGTGCCAGCAGCTTACCGCCGAGGGACAGCACAGATACGCAGTATTTT,CASSLPPRDSTDTQYF,TRBJ2-3,.,TRBV7-9,.
TGTGCCAGCCGGGACTGGAGGAACACCGGGGAGCTGTTTTTT,CASRDWRNTGELFF,TRBJ2-2,.,TRBV6-6,.
TGTGCCAGCAGTGGGACAGGGGTTGTGGAGACCCAGTACTTC,CASSGTGVVETQYF,TRBJ2-5,TRBD1,TRBV27,few
TGTGCCAGCAGCTTAGCCGTGGCAGCGGGACTAGCGGGAGTTCGCCACGAGCAGTACTTC,CASSLAVAAGLAGVRHEQYF,TRBJ2-7,TRBD2,TRBV7-9,.
TGCGCCAGCAGCACCACTAGCGCACAAGAGACCCAGTACTTC,CASSTTSAQETQYF,TRBJ2-5,TRBD2,TRBV5-1,few
TGCAGTGCTAGTAGGCCGAACACTGAAGCTTTCTTT,CSASRPNTEAFF,TRBJ1-1,.,TRBV20-1,.
TGTGCCAGCAGCTTAGACCTACCCCAAGAGGCCCAGTACTTC,CASSLDLPQEAQYF,TRBJ2-5,.,TRBV7-2,.
TGTGCCAGCAGTGACGGGACTTGGAGCACAGATACGCAGTATTTT,CASSDGTWSTDTQYF,TRBJ2-3,.,TRBV2,.
TGTGCCAGCAGCAAAAGCGGGACAGGGGGCTACGAGCAGTACTTC,CASSKSGTGGYEQYF,TRBJ2-7,TRBD1,TRBV12-3/TRBV12-4,.